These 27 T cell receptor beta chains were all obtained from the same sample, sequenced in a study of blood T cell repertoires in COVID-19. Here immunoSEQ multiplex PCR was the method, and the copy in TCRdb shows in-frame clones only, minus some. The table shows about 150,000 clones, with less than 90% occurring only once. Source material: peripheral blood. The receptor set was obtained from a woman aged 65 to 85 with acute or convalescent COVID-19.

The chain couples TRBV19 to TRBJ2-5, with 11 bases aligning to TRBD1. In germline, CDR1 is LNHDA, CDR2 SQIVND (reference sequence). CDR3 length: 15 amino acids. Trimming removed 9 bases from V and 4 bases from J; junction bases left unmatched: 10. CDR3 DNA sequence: TGTGCCAGCCGCCGGGGAGGGACAGGGGGAGAGACCCAGTACTTC. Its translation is CASRRGGTGGETQYF.

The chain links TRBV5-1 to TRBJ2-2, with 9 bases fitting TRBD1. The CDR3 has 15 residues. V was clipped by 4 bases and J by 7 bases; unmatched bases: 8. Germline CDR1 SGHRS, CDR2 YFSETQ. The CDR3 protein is CASSPPTGGIGELFF. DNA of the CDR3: TGCGCCAGCAGCCCCCCGACAGGGGGGATCGGGGAGCTGTTTTTT.

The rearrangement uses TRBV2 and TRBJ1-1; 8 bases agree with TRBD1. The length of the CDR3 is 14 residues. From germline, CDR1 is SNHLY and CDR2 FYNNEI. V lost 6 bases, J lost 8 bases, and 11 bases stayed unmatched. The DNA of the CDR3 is TGTGCCAGCAGCCGGACAGGGTTTCTCATCGAAGCTTTCTTT. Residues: CASSRTGFLIEAFF.

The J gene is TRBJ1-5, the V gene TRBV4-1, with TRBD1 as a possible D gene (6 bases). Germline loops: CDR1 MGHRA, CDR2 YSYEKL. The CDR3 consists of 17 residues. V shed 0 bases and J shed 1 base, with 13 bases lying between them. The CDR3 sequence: CASSQEFGGASNQPQHF. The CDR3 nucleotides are TGCGCCAGCAGCCAAGAGTTTGGGGGCGCCAGCAATCAGCCCCAGCATTTT.

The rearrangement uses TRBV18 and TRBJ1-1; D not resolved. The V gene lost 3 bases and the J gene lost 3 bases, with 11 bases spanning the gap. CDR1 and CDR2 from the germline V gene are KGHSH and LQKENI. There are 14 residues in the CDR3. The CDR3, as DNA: TGTGCCAGCTCACCGTATTCGCGGGACACTGAAGCTTTCTTT. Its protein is CASSPYSRDTEAFF.

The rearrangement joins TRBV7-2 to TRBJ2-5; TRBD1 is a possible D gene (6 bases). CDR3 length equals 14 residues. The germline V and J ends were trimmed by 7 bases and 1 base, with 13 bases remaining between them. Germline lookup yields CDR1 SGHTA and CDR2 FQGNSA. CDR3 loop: CASIPLGGQETQYF. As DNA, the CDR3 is TGTGCCAGCATCCCCCTAGGGGGCCAAGAGACCCAGTACTTC. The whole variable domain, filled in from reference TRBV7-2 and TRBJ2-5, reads GAGVSQSPSNKVTEKGKDVELRCDPISGHTALYWYRQSLGQGLEFLIYFQGNSAPDKSGLPSDRFSAERTGGSVSTLTIQRTQQEDSAVYLCASIPLGGQETQYFGPGTRLLVL.

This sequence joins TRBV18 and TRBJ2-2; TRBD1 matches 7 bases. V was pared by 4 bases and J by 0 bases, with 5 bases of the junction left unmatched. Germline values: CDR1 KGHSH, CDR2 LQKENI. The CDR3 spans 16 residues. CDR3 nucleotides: TGTGCCAGCTCACTGAGGACAGGAGCGAACACCGGGGAGCTGTTTTTT. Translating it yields CASSLRTGANTGELFF. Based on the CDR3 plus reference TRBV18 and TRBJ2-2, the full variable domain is NAGVMQNPRHLVRRRGQEARLRCSPMKGHSHVYWYRQLPEEGLKFMVYLQKENIIDESGMPKERFSAEFPKEGPSILRIQQVVRGDSAAYFCASSLRTGANTGELFFGEGSRLTVL.

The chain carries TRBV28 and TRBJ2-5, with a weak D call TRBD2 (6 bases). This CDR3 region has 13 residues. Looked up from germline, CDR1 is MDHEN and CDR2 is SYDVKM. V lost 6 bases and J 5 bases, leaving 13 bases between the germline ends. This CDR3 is CASSLTRHETQYF. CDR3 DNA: TGTGCCAGCAGCCTGACTAGGCACGAGACCCAGTACTTC.

This chain's CDR3 is CASSADRGFAFEQYV. CDR3 nucleotide sequence: TGTGCCAGCAGTGCAGATAGGGGATTTGCGTTCGAGCAGTACGTC. The V call is TRBV2, the J call TRBJ2-7, with D possibly TRBD1 on 5 matching bases. The CDR3 length is 15 residues. The germline V gene encodes CDR1 SNHLY and CDR2 FYNNEI. The germline V and J ends were trimmed by 4 bases and 6 bases, with 19 bases remaining between them.

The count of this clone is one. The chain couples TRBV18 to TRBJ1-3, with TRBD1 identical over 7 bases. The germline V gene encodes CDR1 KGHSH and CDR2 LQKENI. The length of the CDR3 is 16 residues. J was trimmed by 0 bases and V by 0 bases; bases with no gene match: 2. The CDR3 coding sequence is TGTGCCAGCTCACCACCTTGGGACAGCTCTGGAAACACCATATATTTT. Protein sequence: CASSPPWDSSGNTIYF.

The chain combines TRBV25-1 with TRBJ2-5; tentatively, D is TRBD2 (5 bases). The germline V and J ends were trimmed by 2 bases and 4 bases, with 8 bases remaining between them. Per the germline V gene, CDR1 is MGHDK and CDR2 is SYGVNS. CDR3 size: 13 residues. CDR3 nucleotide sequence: TGTGCCAGCAGTGAAGGAGGTCCAGAGACCCAGTACTTC. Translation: CASSEGGPETQYF. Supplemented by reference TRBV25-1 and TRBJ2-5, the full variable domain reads EADIYQTPRYLVIGTGKKITLECSQTMGHDKMYWYQQDPGMELHLIHYSYGVNSTEKGDLSSESTVSRIRTEHFPLTLESARPSHTSQYLCASSEGGPETQYFGPGTRLLVL.

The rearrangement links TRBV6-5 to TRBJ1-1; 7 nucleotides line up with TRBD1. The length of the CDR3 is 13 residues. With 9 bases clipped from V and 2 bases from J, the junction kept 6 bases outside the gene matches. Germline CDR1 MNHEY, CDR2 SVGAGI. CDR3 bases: TGTGCCAGTGGACAGGTGGTCAACACTGAAGCTTTCTTT. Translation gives CASGQVVNTEAFF.

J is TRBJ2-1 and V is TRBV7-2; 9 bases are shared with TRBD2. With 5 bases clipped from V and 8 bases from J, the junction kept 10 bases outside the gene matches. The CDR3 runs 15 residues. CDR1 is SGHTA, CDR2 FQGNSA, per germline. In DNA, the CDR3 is TGTGCCAGCAGCCCCCAGCGCGGGGGGGCCTATGAGCAGTTCTTC. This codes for CASSPQRGGAYEQFF.

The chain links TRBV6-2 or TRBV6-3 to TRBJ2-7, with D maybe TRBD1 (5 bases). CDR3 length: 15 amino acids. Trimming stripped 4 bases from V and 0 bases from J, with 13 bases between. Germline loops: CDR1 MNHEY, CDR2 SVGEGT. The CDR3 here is CASSFRQLLSYEQYF. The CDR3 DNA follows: TGTGCCAGCAGTTTTCGACAGCTACTCTCCTACGAGCAGTACTTC.

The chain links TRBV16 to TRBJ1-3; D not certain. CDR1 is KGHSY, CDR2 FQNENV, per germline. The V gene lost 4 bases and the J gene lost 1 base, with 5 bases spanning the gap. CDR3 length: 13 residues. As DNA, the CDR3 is TGTGCCAGCAGCCTCCAATCTGGAAACACCATATATTTT. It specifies CASSLQSGNTIYF.

CDR3 sequence reads: CASSLDRGTHTQYF. The CDR3 DNA follows: TGTGCCAGCAGCTTAGATAGAGGAACCCACACCCAGTACTTC. The chain links TRBV7-2 to TRBJ2-5; D remains ambiguous. V was trimmed by 1 base and J by 8 bases, leaving 14 bases between them. The germline V gene encodes CDR1 SGHTA and CDR2 FQGNSA. CDR3 size: 14 residues.

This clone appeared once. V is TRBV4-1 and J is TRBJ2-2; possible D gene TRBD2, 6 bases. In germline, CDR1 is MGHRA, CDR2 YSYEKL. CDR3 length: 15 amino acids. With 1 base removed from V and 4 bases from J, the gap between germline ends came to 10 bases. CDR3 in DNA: TGCGCCAGCAGCCAAGTCGGACTACCCACCGGGGAGCTGTTTTTT. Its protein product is CASSQVGLPTGELFF.

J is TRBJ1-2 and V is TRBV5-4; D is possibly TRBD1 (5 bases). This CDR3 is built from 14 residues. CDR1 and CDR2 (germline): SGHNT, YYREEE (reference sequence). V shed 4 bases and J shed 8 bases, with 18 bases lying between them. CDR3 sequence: CASSLGTSGGGYTF. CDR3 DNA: TGTGCCAGCAGCCTCGGTACGTCCGGGGGGGGCTACACCTTC. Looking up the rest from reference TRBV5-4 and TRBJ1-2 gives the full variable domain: ETGVTQSPTHLIKTRGQQVTLRCSSQSGHNTVSWYQQALGQGPQFIFQYYREEENGRGNFPPRFSGLQFPNYSSELNVNALELDDSALYLCASSLGTSGGGYTFGSGTRLTVV.

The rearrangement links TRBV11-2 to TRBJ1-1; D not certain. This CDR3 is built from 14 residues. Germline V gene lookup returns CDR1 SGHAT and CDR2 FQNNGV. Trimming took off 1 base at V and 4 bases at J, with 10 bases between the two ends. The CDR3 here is CASSLVGGFTEAFF. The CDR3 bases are TGTGCCAGCAGCTTAGTTGGCGGGTTCACTGAAGCTTTCTTT.

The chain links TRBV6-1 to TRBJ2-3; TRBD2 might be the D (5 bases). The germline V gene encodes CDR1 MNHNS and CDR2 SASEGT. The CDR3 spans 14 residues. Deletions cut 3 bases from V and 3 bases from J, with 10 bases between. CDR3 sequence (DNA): TGTGCCAGCAGTGATGCTGGGAGTACAGATACGCAGTATTTT. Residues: CASSDAGSTDTQYF.

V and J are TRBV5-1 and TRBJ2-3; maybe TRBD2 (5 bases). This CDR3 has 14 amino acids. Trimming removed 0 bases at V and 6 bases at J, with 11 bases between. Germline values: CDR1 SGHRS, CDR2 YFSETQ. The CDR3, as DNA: TGCGCCAGCAGCTTGGGAGGGATGTCGGATACGCAGTATTTT. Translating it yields CASSLGGMSDTQYF.

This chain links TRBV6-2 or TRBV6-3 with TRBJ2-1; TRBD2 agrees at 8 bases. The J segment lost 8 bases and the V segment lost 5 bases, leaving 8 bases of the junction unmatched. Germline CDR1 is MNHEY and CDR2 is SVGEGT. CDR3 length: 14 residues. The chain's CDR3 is CASSVAGPYHEQFF. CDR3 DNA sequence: TGTGCCAGCAGTGTAGCGGGGCCTTACCATGAGCAGTTCTTC.

Here the CDR3 DNA reads TGTGCCAGCAAGGGTCGGGGAGGAAACACCATATATTTT. Its protein is CASKGRGGNTIYF. V is TRBV9 and J is TRBJ1-3; D call uncertain. Germline V CDR1 and CDR2: SGDLS, YYNGEE. Trimming removed 6 bases at V and 4 bases at J, with 11 bases between. CDR3 size: 13 residues.

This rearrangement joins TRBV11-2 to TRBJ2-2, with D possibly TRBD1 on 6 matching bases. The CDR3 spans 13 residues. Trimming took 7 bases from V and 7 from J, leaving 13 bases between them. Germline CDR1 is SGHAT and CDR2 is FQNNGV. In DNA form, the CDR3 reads TGTGCCAGCACCCAAGGGGGAATCGGGGAGCTGTTTTTT. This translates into CASTQGGIGELFF.

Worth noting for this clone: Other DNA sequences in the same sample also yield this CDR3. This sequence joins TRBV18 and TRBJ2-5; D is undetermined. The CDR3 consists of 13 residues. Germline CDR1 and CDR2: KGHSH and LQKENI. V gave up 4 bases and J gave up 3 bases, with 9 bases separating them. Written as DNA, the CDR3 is TGTGCCAGCTCACTGGGCCAAAAAGAGACCCAGTACTTC. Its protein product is CASSLGQKETQYF.

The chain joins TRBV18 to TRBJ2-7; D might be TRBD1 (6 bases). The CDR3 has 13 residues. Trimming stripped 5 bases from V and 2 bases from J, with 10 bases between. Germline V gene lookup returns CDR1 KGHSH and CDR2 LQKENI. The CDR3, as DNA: TGTGCCAGCTCAGACGGGACAACCTACGAGCAGTACTTC. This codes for CASSDGTTYEQYF.

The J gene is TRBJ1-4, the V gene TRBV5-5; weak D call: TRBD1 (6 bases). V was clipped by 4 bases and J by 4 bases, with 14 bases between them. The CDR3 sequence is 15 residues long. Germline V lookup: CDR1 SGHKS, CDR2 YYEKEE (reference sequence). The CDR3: CASSPATGGNEKLFF. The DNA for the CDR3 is TGTGCCAGCAGCCCCGCGACAGGTGGTAATGAAAAACTGTTTTTT.